The 31 T cell receptor beta chains listed next were all sequenced from one sample in a study of shared clonotypes between healthy human individuals. Assay: immunoSEQ multiplex PCR; the TCRdb copy retains only in-frame clones and omits some. The sample lists millions of clones; roughly 95% were seen once. Input material: naive CD4+ T cells sorted from blood. The subset was: CD45RA+ positively selected. The receptors shown here come from a man between 18 and 35 years old in good health.

CDR3 sequence reads: CASSPVGNGEQYF. CDR3 DNA: TGCGCCAGCAGCCCTGTAGGGAATGGCGAGCAGTACTTC. The chain carries TRBV5-1 and TRBJ2-7; D is unresolved. The V end was cut by 4 bases, the J end by 6 bases, with 14 bases between. The CDR3 has 13 amino acids. Germline CDR1 is SGHRS and CDR2 is YFSETQ.

V usage is TRBV28 and J usage is TRBJ1-2, with 7 bases that match TRBD1. This CDR3 has 16 residues. Germline trimming cut 4 bases from V and 2 bases from J; bases unmatched to any gene: 10. CDR1 is MDHEN and CDR2 is SYDVKM in the germline V gene. Here the CDR3 reads CASSSPPGTANYGYTF. The CDR3 nucleotides read TGTGCCAGCAGTTCACCCCCCGGGACAGCGAACTATGGCTACACCTTC.

V gene TRBV4-1 combines with J gene TRBJ1-3; D may be TRBD1 (6 bases). This CDR3 comprises 18 residues. CDR1 and CDR2 (germline): MGHRA, YSYEKL. The V end was cut by 4 bases, the J end by 0 bases, with 19 bases between. The DNA for the CDR3 is TGCGCCAGCAGCCCCGAGGGAGGACAGATAGTCTCTGGAAACACCATATATTTT. Translated: CASSPEGGQIVSGNTIYF.

This chain's CDR3 is CASSVSPGATDTQYF. As DNA, the CDR3 is TGTGCCAGCAGCGTCTCACCGGGGGCCACAGATACGCAGTATTTT. J is TRBJ2-3 and V is TRBV9; the D call may be TRBD1 or TRBD2 (6 bases each). The V and J ends lost 2 bases and 2 bases respectively, with 12 bases between them. The CDR3 runs 15 residues. Per the germline V gene, CDR1 is SGDLS and CDR2 is YYNGEE.

This chain uses TRBV6-1 with TRBJ1-1; no clear D. The CDR3 has 15 residues. Germline lookup yields CDR1 MNHNS and CDR2 SASEGT. Between the trimmed V and J ends, which lost 7 bases and 1 base, there was a span of 16 bases. The CDR3 region is CASTLGKAGNTEAFF. CDR3 nucleotide sequence: TGTGCCAGCACCTTGGGCAAAGCGGGGAACACTGAAGCTTTCTTT.

The chain carries TRBV10-3 and TRBJ1-1; D uncertain. V lost 3 bases to trimming and J lost 5 bases, with 10 bases between them. Germline loops: CDR1 ENHRY, CDR2 SYGVKD. The CDR3 contains 13 residues. In nucleotides, the CDR3 is TGTGCCATCAGTGATCGACTAAGTACTGAAGCTTTCTTT. This translates into CAISDRLSTEAFF.

This clone appeared many times. This chain joins TRBV28 and TRBJ2-7; a weak D match, TRBD2 (6 bases). The germline CDR1 and CDR2 sequences are MDHEN and SYDVKM. V gave up 5 bases and J gave up 3 bases, with 11 bases separating them. This CDR3 is 13 amino acids long. CDR3 sequence reads: CASSEGGDYEQYF. CDR3 nucleotide sequence: TGTGCCAGCAGTGAAGGCGGGGACTACGAGCAGTACTTC.

The gene calls are TRBV2 and TRBJ2-1; D is ambiguous. Between the trimmed V and J ends, which lost 6 bases and 6 bases, there was a span of 6 bases. The CDR3 runs 11 residues. Per the germline V gene, CDR1 is SNHLY and CDR2 is FYNNEI. The chain's CDR3 is CASRVFNEQFF. The CDR3 DNA reads TGTGCCAGCAGGGTTTTCAATGAGCAGTTCTTC.

The CDR3 bases are TGTGCCAGCAGCTTGGGAGCCAGCTCCTATAATTCACCCCTCCACTTT. Its translation: CASSLGASSYNSPLHF. This chain joins TRBV7-2 and TRBJ1-6, with no clear D. The CDR3 runs to 16 residues. Germline V lookup: CDR1 SGHTA, CDR2 FQGNSA. Trimming stripped 3 bases from V and 0 bases from J, with 9 bases between.

This clone was seen only once. Additional DNA sequences in this sample encode the identical CDR3. The rearrangement links TRBV18 to TRBJ2-6; D is unclear. The CDR3 totals 14 residues. CDR1 and CDR2 from the germline V gene are KGHSH and LQKENI. The V end lost 0 bases, the J end lost 1 base, and 1 base lay between the germline ends. CDR3 in amino acids: CASSPPSGANVLTF. The DNA of the CDR3 is TGTGCCAGCTCACCACCATCTGGGGCCAACGTCCTGACTTTC.

The chain employs TRBV23-1 and TRBJ1-2, with D unresolved. TRBV23-1 is an ORF for which the function is uncertain. The CDR3 consists of 14 residues. The V end was cut by 9 bases, the J end by 3 bases, with 17 bases between. The CDR3 DNA is TGCGCCAGGCCTAAAGAGAATACGGACTATGGCTACACCTTC. Its translation is CARPKENTDYGYTF.

J is TRBJ1-4 and V is TRBV18; no definite D call. Trimming shortened V by 8 bases and J by 5 bases, and 3 bases separated the two germline ends. The germline CDR1 and CDR2 sequences are KGHSH and LQKENI. This CDR3 contains 10 residues. CDR3 DNA: TGTGCCAGCGGCAATGAAAAACTGTTTTTT. This translates into CASGNEKLFF.

The CDR3 DNA is TGTGCCAGCAGTTACCTCCCGGGGGTCCCCTACGAGCAGTACTTC. It encodes CASSYLPGVPYEQYF. This sequence joins TRBV6-5 and TRBJ2-7; perhaps TRBD2 as D (6 bases). The germline CDR1 and CDR2 sequences are MNHEY and SVGAGI. This CDR3 is 15 amino acids long. With 2 bases removed from V and 2 bases from J, the gap between germline ends came to 13 bases.

The rearrangement joins TRBV7-6 to TRBJ2-2; the D call may be TRBD1 or TRBD2 (5 bases each). Germline V gives CDR1 SGHVS, CDR2 FNYEAQ. Trimming pared 6 bases from V and 5 bases from J, leaving 16 bases between. This CDR3 has 15 residues. In DNA, the CDR3 is TGTGCCAGCAGACGAGCTGGGACGGTAACCGGGGAGCTGTTTTTT. Translation: CASRRAGTVTGELFF.

The chain recombines TRBV7-2 with TRBJ2-3; D uncertain. The CDR3 totals 13 residues. Trimming took 7 bases from V and 1 from J, leaving 9 bases between them. CDR1 is SGHTA, CDR2 FQGNSA, per germline. Here the CDR3 DNA reads TGTGCCAGCAACCCAGGAGGCACAGATACGCAGTATTTT. Translated, it gives CASNPGGTDTQYF.

J is TRBJ1-5 and V is TRBV2; the D gene is possibly TRBD1 (6 bases). This CDR3 region has 16 residues. V lost 0 bases and J 9 bases, leaving 18 bases between the germline ends. The germline CDR1 and CDR2 sequences are SNHLY and FYNNEI. CDR3 sequence reads: CASSEAWTDPKVPQHF. In DNA, the CDR3 is TGTGCCAGCAGTGAAGCGTGGACAGACCCCAAGGTGCCCCAGCATTTT.

As to this clone: Distinct nucleotide sequences in the sample also encode this CDR3. J is TRBJ2-3 and V is TRBV5-1, with D perhaps TRBD1 (6 bases). Between the trimmed V and J ends, which lost 3 bases and 3 bases, there was a span of 8 bases. Germline V gene sequence: CDR1 SGHRS, CDR2 YFSETQ. CDR3 length equals 13 residues. CDR3 region: CASSSTGTDTQYF. The CDR3 nucleotides read TGCGCCAGCAGCTCCACAGGGACAGATACGCAGTATTTT.

This clone was picked up a small number of times. The chain recombines TRBV7-2 with TRBJ2-7, with 12 bases aligning to TRBD2. J lost 6 bases, V lost 5 bases, and 5 bases had no gene match. Germline-derived CDR1 and CDR2 are SGHTA and FQGNSA. This CDR3 comprises 14 residues. The CDR3 is CASSLGTSGREQYF. CDR3 nucleotides: TGTGCCAGCAGCCTCGGGACTAGCGGGCGCGAGCAGTACTTC.

Details on this clone: The junction and the germline gene differ at one end; a read error may be behind it. V is TRBV4-1 and J is TRBJ2-2, with D maybe TRBD2 (5 bases). In germline, CDR1 is MGHRA, CDR2 YSYEKL. The CDR3 is 14 residues long. The DNA for the CDR3 is TGCGCCAGCAGCCAAGATACTGGCACCGGGGAGCTGCTTTTT. The encoded protein is CASSQDTGTGELLF.

The genes are TRBV5-6 and TRBJ2-3, with D possibly matching TRBD1 (6 bases). CDR1 and CDR2 (germline): SGHDT, YYEEEE. V lost 4 bases, J lost 7 bases, and 13 bases lay in between. The CDR3 consists of 13 residues. The CDR3 nucleotides are TGTGCCAGCAGCGAAGACAGGAGAAATACGCAGTATTTT. Translation: CASSEDRRNTQYF. The full variable domain, completed using reference TRBV5-6 and TRBJ2-3, is DAGVTQSPTHLIKTRGQQVTLRCSPKSGHDTVSWYQQALGQGPQFIFQYYEEEERQRGNFPDRFSGHQFPNYSSELNVNALLLGDSALYLCASSEDRRNTQYFGPGTRLTVL.

V gene TRBV5-1 combines with J gene TRBJ1-5; no firm D call. The germline gives CDR1 SGHRS, CDR2 YFSETQ. Trimming took 2 bases from V and 2 from J, leaving 14 bases between them. This CDR3 comprises 16 residues. CDR3 DNA sequence: TGCGCCAGCAGCTTATCCGTCCTAGCGGGCAATCAGCCCCAGCATTTT. It is translated as CASSLSVLAGNQPQHF.

The chain joins TRBV7-9 to TRBJ2-1; TRBD2 agrees at 13 bases. Germline values: CDR1 SEHNR, CDR2 FQNEAQ (reference sequence). V lost 5 bases to trimming and J lost 8 bases; unmatched junction nucleotides: 6. The CDR3 contains 15 residues. The CDR3 region is CASSVRLAGGDEQFF. In nucleotides, the CDR3 is TGTGCCAGCAGCGTACGACTAGCGGGAGGCGATGAGCAGTTCTTC.

The V and J genes are TRBV7-9 and TRBJ1-1; D call uncertain. Trimming took off 1 base at V and 5 bases at J, with 11 bases between the two ends. The CDR3 loop spans 14 amino acids. Germline V lookup: CDR1 SEHNR, CDR2 FQNEAQ (reference sequence). CDR3 protein: CASSLEVAGTEAFF. DNA for the CDR3: TGTGCCAGCAGCTTAGAAGTCGCGGGAACTGAAGCTTTCTTT.

The sample holds one count of this clone. The gene calls are TRBV5-1 and TRBJ2-5; D perhaps matches TRBD2 (5 bases). The V gene lost 0 bases and the J gene lost 2 bases, with 17 bases spanning the gap. Germline V CDR1 and CDR2: SGHRS, YFSETQ. The CDR3 has 17 residues. The DNA of the CDR3 is TGCGCCAGCAGCTTGGGAGGGTCTAGCAGTGTTCAAGAGACCCAGTACTTC. Residues: CASSLGGSSSVQETQYF.

CDR3 protein: CASSSPVGRTGELFF. Written as DNA, the CDR3 is TGTGCCAGCAGTTCACCCGTGGGTCGAACCGGGGAGCTGTTTTTT. J is TRBJ2-2 and V is TRBV6-6; D gene unclear. The V end was cut by 4 bases, the J end by 5 bases, with 14 bases between. Per germline, CDR1 MNHNY and CDR2 SVGAGI (reference sequence). The length of the CDR3 is 15 residues.

V is TRBV6-1 and J is TRBJ1-2; no reliable D call. There are 15 residues in the CDR3. Germline assignment: CDR1 MNHNS and CDR2 SASEGT. V shed 3 bases and J shed 2 bases, with 13 bases lying between them. CDR3 DNA: TGTGCCAGCAGTGAGGTACGTCAAGGGAACTATGGCTACACCTTC. Translated: CASSEVRQGNYGYTF.

CDR3 residues: CAWSPRGDSPLHF. CDR3 DNA sequence: TGTGCCTGGAGTCCACGGGGGGATTCACCCCTCCACTTT. This chain connects TRBV30 to TRBJ1-6; TRBD1 might be the D (5 bases). The germline V and J ends were trimmed by 2 bases and 8 bases, with 10 bases remaining between them. The germline gives CDR1 GTSNPN, CDR2 SVGIG (reference sequence). This CDR3 is built from 13 residues. The whole variable domain, remainder taken from reference TRBV30 and TRBJ1-6, is SQTIHQWPATLVQPVGSPLSLECTVEGTSNPNLYWYRQAAGRGLQLLFYSVGIGQISSEVPQNLSASRPQDRQFILSSKKLLLSDSGFYLCAWSPRGDSPLHFGNGTRLTVT.

The chain joins TRBV6-6 to TRBJ1-3; D remains unclear. This CDR3 spans 12 amino acids. Germline values: CDR1 MNHNY, CDR2 SVGAGI (reference sequence). The germline V and J ends were trimmed by 9 bases and 2 bases, with 8 bases remaining between them. The CDR3 DNA is TGTGCCAGTCAGACGCCTGGAAACACCATATATTTT. Translated, it gives CASQTPGNTIYF.

As concerns this clone: A read error may produce the germline difference seen at one junction end. The chain couples TRBV27 to TRBJ2-4; 8 bases line up with TRBD1. The CDR3 is made up of 11 amino acids. Germline assignment: CDR1 MNHEY and CDR2 SMNVEV (reference sequence). CDR3 protein: CASVQWDRFYF. The CDR3 DNA reads as TGTGCCAGCGTGCAGTGGGACAGGTTTTATTTC.

The chain employs TRBV5-5 and TRBJ1-1; D gene uncertain. V lost 4 bases to trimming and J lost 0 bases, with 10 bases between them. The CDR3 runs 14 residues. Per germline, CDR1 SGHKS and CDR2 YYEKEE (reference sequence). The CDR3 DNA sequence: TGTGCCAGCAGCGTGGACCTTCTGAACACTGAAGCTTTCTTT. Residues: CASSVDLLNTEAFF.

This clone was recorded only once. The same CDR3 arises from other DNA sequences in this sample as well. The chain recombines TRBV7-2 with TRBJ2-3; the match to TRBD2 covers 9 bases. This CDR3 comprises 16 residues. CDR1 SGHTA and CDR2 FQGNSA come from the germline V gene. V shed 3 bases and J 0 bases; nucleotides not matched to a gene: 4. CDR3 sequence: CASSLGLAASTDTQYF. Here the CDR3 DNA reads TGTGCCAGCAGCTTGGGACTAGCAGCTAGCACAGATACGCAGTATTTT.